Below are 20 T cell receptor beta chains sequenced from a single sample in a study of T cells in Graves' hyperthyroidism and ophthalmopathy. The investigators amplified TCR beta CDR3 regions from RNA transcripts. First-round RT-PCR of the TCR CDR3 relied on the HTBI primer set. TCRdb used MiXCR to reprocess the multiplex PCR reads, holding one entry per CDR3 protein. The sample shows about 610,000 distinct CDR3 sequences, under 15% of them seen only once. Specimen: blood. The receptors originated from a middle-aged woman with Graves' ophthalmopathy.

This clonotype was detected many times. This chain uses TRBV11-1 with TRBJ1-1, with D perhaps TRBD1 (5 bases). V lost 3 bases and J lost 5, with 19 bases in between. Germline CDR1 and CDR2: SGHAT and FQDESV (reference sequence). The CDR3 spans 16 residues. CDR3 DNA: TGTGCCAGCAGCTTGTCTATATCGAGGGGTTCGACTGAAGCTTTCTTT. This encodes CASSLSISRGSTEAFF.

This clonotype was seen a handful of times. The chain employs TRBV3-1 and TRBJ2-5, with a tentative D call TRBD1 (6 bases). The CDR3 runs 14 residues. Trimming cost V 0 bases and J 7 bases, with 12 bases left between them. Germline values: CDR1 LGHDT, CDR2 YNNKEL (reference sequence). The CDR3 loop is CASSQDSTGGTQYF. The CDR3 DNA is TGTGCCAGCAGCCAAGACTCGACAGGAGGGACCCAGTACTTC.

The chain carries TRBV6-1 and TRBJ1-1, with 7 bases that match TRBD1. V lost 5 bases and J lost 5; bases outside the gene matches: 5. This CDR3 is built from 13 residues. Per the germline V gene, CDR1 is MNHNS and CDR2 is SASEGT. This CDR3 is CASSTTGETEAFF. The CDR3 DNA reads TGTGCCAGCAGTACAACAGGGGAAACTGAAGCTTTCTTT.

This clonotype was picked up many times. This chain joins TRBV13 and TRBJ2-4; a possible D gene is TRBD2 (6 bases). CDR3 length equals 13 residues. The V gene's germline CDR1 is PRHDT and CDR2 FYEKMQ (reference sequence). V lost 2 bases to trimming and J lost 5 bases, with 7 bases between them. Written as DNA, the CDR3 is TGTGCCAGCAGCTTAACGGGGGAAAACATTCAGTACTTC. This gives the protein CASSLTGENIQYF.

This clonotype showed up many times. The DNA for the CDR3 is TGTGCCAGCAGCCCGATGGGGGACGGGGCCAAAAACATTCAGTACTTC. This translates into CASSPMGDGAKNIQYF. The chain links TRBV7-9 to TRBJ2-4, with D perhaps matching TRBD1 or TRBD2 (5 bases each). Trimming removed 5 bases from V and 1 base from J, with 15 bases in between. The germline CDR1 and CDR2 sequences are SEHNR and FQNEAQ (reference sequence). The CDR3 runs 16 residues.

This clonotype was seen a few times. The genes are TRBV4-1 and TRBJ1-2; D is unclear. Looked up from germline, CDR1 is MGHRA and CDR2 is YSYEKL. V lost 3 bases and J 0 bases, leaving 8 bases between the germline ends. The CDR3 is 14 residues long. The CDR3 DNA follows: TGCGCCAGCAGCCACCCCGGGACTAACTATGGCTACACCTTC. Protein product: CASSHPGTNYGYTF.

This clonotype was found many times. V is TRBV28 and J is TRBJ2-7, with 7 bases fitting TRBD1. The length of the CDR3 is 15 residues. The junction had 10 bases not matched to a gene; V was cut back by 5 bases and J by 3 bases. From germline, CDR1 is MDHEN and CDR2 SYDVKM. The CDR3 nucleotides are TGTGCCAGCAGTCGGACAGGACTGGGGAACTACGAGCAGTACTTC. This codes for CASSRTGLGNYEQYF.

Many counts were recorded for this clonotype. The genes are TRBV28 and TRBJ1-1; no definite D call. Germline V lookup: CDR1 MDHEN, CDR2 SYDVKM. Deletions cut 6 bases from V and 7 bases from J, with 9 bases between. CDR3 length: 11 residues. CDR3: CASRLELEAFF. As DNA, the CDR3 is TGTGCCAGCAGGTTGGAGCTTGAAGCTTTCTTT.

This clonotype was counted at least ten times. V usage is TRBV6-1 and J usage is TRBJ1-5; D uncertain. Germline V gene lookup returns CDR1 MNHNS and CDR2 SASEGT. Trimming stripped 0 bases from V and 5 bases from J, with 17 bases between. The CDR3 runs to 17 residues. For the CDR3, the DNA is TGTGCCAGCAGTGAAGCGTACGGACGAGGTGGTGATCAGCCCCAGCATTTT. As protein: CASSEAYGRGGDQPQHF.

This chain uses TRBV5-1 with TRBJ2-7, with 14 nucleotides matching TRBD2. Germline trimming cut 5 bases from V and 7 bases from J; bases unmatched to any gene: 8. Germline V gene data show CDR1 as SGHRS and CDR2 as YFSETQ. The CDR3 runs to 15 residues. The CDR3 DNA reads TGCGCCAGCAGGGCGGGACTAGCGGGAGTCCCGGAGCAGTACTTC. Translated, it gives CASRAGLAGVPEQYF.

There are many counts of this clonotype. This chain links TRBV19 with TRBJ2-7; the D is unclear. Germline V lookup: CDR1 LNHDA, CDR2 SQIVND (reference sequence). Trimming cost V 0 bases and J 1 base, with 10 bases left between them. CDR3 length: 15 amino acids. CDR3 in DNA: TGTGCCAGTAGTATAGAATTTGGCCATTCCTACGAGCAGTACTTC. The encoded protein is CASSIEFGHSYEQYF.

This clonotype has ten or more counts. The chain uses TRBV11-2 and TRBJ2-7, with a tentative D call TRBD2 (6 bases). Germline assignment: CDR1 SGHAT and CDR2 FQNNGV. This CDR3 spans 21 amino acids. V shed 0 bases and J shed 0 bases, with 27 bases lying between them. CDR3 amino acids: CASSLDQRRDFSSSSSYEQYF. CDR3 in DNA: TGTGCCAGCAGCTTAGATCAGAGACGGGACTTTTCCTCCTCAAGCTCCTACGAGCAGTACTTC.

The chain employs TRBV11-1 and TRBJ1-6, with 12 nucleotides matching TRBD1. Losses at the gene ends were 3 bases for V and 5 bases for J; bases not matched to a gene: 8. The CDR3 is made up of 18 amino acids. CDR1 and CDR2 from the germline V gene are SGHAT and FQDESV (reference sequence). This chain's CDR3 is CASSFGTGGLGNNSPLHF. CDR3 coding DNA: TGTGCCAGCAGCTTCGGGACAGGGGGCTTGGGGAATAATTCACCCCTCCACTTT.

The chain is built from TRBV7-8 and TRBJ1-6; D is uncertain. The CDR3 is 12 amino acids. Germline lookup yields CDR1 SGHVS and CDR2 FQNEAQ. The V end lost 6 bases, the J end lost 7 bases, and 7 bases lay between the germline ends. In DNA, the CDR3 is TGTGCCAGCAGACTCCCCAATTCACCCCTCCACTTT. Protein sequence: CASRLPNSPLHF. The complete variable domain, with remaining parts taken from reference TRBV7-8 and TRBJ1-6, reads GAGVSQSPRYKVAKRGQDVALRCDPISGHVSLFWYQQALGQGPEFLTYFQNEAQLDKSGLPSDRFFAERPEGSVSTLKIQRTQQEDSAVYLCASRLPNSPLHFGNGTRLTVT.

With regard to this clonotype: A clone one base away is much larger, so this may be a read error. This sequence joins TRBV2 and TRBJ2-7; 7 nucleotides match TRBD1. This CDR3 contains 12 residues. Germline V gene data show CDR1 as SNHLY and CDR2 as FYNNEI. CDR3 sequence: CASRGTVGFKCF. Here the CDR3 DNA reads TGTGCCAGCAGAGGGACAGTCGGGTTCAAGTGCTTC.

This clonotype was counted at least ten times. The chain employs TRBV11-1 and TRBJ2-2; no clear D gene. Germline CDR1 reads SGHAT; CDR2 reads FQDESV (reference sequence). CDR3 length: 17 residues. V dropped 4 bases and J dropped 1 base, with 16 bases sitting between them. The DNA for the CDR3 is TGTGCCAGCAGCTCCCAAGCGAGCGCCGAGAACACCGGGGAGCTGTTTTTT. Encoded protein: CASSSQASAENTGELFF.

This clonotype was detected many times. The genes are TRBV11-2 and TRBJ2-2; D could derive from TRBD1 or TRBD2 (6 bases each). The germline CDR1 and CDR2 sequences are SGHAT and FQNNGV. Trimming stripped 5 bases from V and 6 bases from J, with 19 bases between. CDR3 length: 16 amino acids. CDR3 DNA sequence: TGTGCCAGCAGCGCCGGACTATCGAGACAGGCCGGGGAGCTGTTTTTT. It translates to CASSAGLSRQAGELFF.

This clonotype was seen a handful of times. This may be a read error, as it is one base from a much larger clone. This rearrangement joins TRBV2 to TRBJ2-2; weak D call: TRBD1 (6 bases). The length of the CDR3 is 15 residues. The germline V gene has CDR1 SNHLY and CDR2 FYNNEI. CDR3 nucleotide sequence: TGTGCCAGCGACCGGGACATCGCGAACACCGTGGAGCTGTTTTTT. Translated: CASDRDIANTVELFF.

This clonotype was seen repeatedly, ten times or more. The CDR3 sequence is CASSLYEGGLAYEQYF. In DNA, the CDR3 is TGTGCCAGCAGCTTGTATGAGGGAGGCCTAGCCTACGAGCAGTACTTC. The chain recombines TRBV5-4 with TRBJ2-7; tentative D call: TRBD2 (6 bases). There are 16 residues in the CDR3. Trimming removed 1 base at V and 2 bases at J, with 16 bases between. Germline V gene sequence: CDR1 SGHNT, CDR2 YYREEE (reference sequence).

A few counts support this clonotype. The rearrangement joins TRBV5-1 to TRBJ2-7; 13 bases agree with TRBD2. This CDR3 comprises 15 residues. Unmatched junction bases numbered 6, after V lost 4 bases and J lost 5 bases. The germline V gene has CDR1 SGHRS and CDR2 YFSETQ. In nucleotides, the CDR3 is TGCGCCAGCAGCACAGGGGGGACTAGCGGGAACGAGCAGTACTTC. This codes for CASSTGGTSGNEQYF. Supplemented by reference TRBV5-1 and TRBJ2-7, the full variable domain reads KAGVTQTPRYLIKTRGQQVTLSCSPISGHRSVSWYQQTPGQGLQFLFEYFSETQRNKGNFPGRFSGRQFSNSRSEMNVSTLELGDSALYLCASSTGGTSGNEQYFGPGTRLTVT.